This record covers a single TCR beta chain. This specimen comes from a study of CD8 T cells in Susac syndrome. Looked up from germline, CDR1 is DFQATT and CDR2 is SNEGSKA (reference sequence). Trimming stripped 6 bases from V and 8 bases from J, with 14 bases between. The CDR3 spans 12 residues. The multiple sclerosis control group comprised treatment-naive patients with stable or active relapsing-remitting disease. The RNA, about 0.45 to 1 ug, was put through reverse transcription using random hexamers. The authors amplified TCR beta CDR3 across 54 Vbeta and 13 Jbeta using immunoSEQ multiplex PCR. TCRdb ran MiXCR on the immunoSEQ multiplex PCR reads and lists one entry per CDR3 protein. The sample carries 190,000 or so distinct CDR3 sequences, over 90% recorded once.

The chain links TRBV20-1 to TRBJ2-1; no definite D call. This clonotype was obtained from a human donor with multiple sclerosis. The specimen was CD4+ T cells from PBMCs. CDR3 nucleotides: TGCAGTGCAAGGTACTCCGGGCATGAGCAGTTCTTC. It yields the protein CSARYSGHEQFF.